This T cell receptor beta chain was retrieved from a study of molecular identifiers for immune sequencing clone quantification. TCRdb re-analysed the PCR reads in MiXCR, keeping a single row per CDR3 protein. Seen here are more than 550,000 distinct CDR3 sequences, roughly 23% observed once, and the top ten hold about 0.78%. A CD8+CD4-CCR7+CD45RA+ gate was used to sort naive CD8 T cells. The length of the CDR3 is 18 residues. Germline V lookup: CDR1 SGHDN, CDR2 FVKESK. V lost 0 bases to trimming and J lost 5 bases, with 22 bases between them. This clonotype showed up many times. This receptor was identified in a human donor in good health. Some libraries in this study had Jurkat cell RNA spiked in. The genes are TRBV14 and TRBJ2-5; D not resolved. Sequencing used naive CD8+ T cells from blood, with Jurkat cell RNA spiked in. Described subset: FACS-sorted CD8+CD4-CCR7+CD45RA+ naive T cells. In DNA form, the CDR3 reads TGTGCCAGCAGCCAAGAGTATAGTGAACCATGGGGATTCGAGACCCAGTACTTC. Its protein is CASSQEYSEPWGFETQYF.